This T cell receptor beta chain was sequenced during a study of T cell repertoires and HLA-DP antigens. CDR3 length equals 17 residues. In germline, CDR1 is SGDLS, CDR2 YYNGEE. V lost 0 bases to trimming and J lost 2 bases, with 17 bases between them. Using immunoSEQ multiplex PCR, the repertoire was profiled, and TCRdb retains in-frame clones only, with some absent. The sample has fewer than 75,000 clones, roughly 77% seen once; the top ten hold about 1.6%. About this clone: The antigen remains unidentified.

The sample taken for sequencing was CD4+ T cells from PBMCs. V gene TRBV9 combines with J gene TRBJ2-5; possibly TRBD1 for D (6 bases). The sequence was collected from a man in his 60s in good health and CMV-seronegative. In DNA form, the CDR3 reads TGTGCCAGCAGCGTAGGCTTCGGGGCAGGGGTACAAGAGACCCAGTACTTC. It encodes CASSVGFGAGVQETQYF.